This T cell receptor (beta chain) was profiled in a study of T cell responses to AZD1222 COVID-19 vaccine. Study-level points and caveats: Increases in Spike-specific TCR breadth and depth were seen after two AZD1222 doses. It was only after the peak T cell response that any repertoires were sampled.

Assay: immunoSEQ multiplex PCR; the TCRdb copy retains only in-frame clones and omits some. This table holds 95,000 to 100,000 clones, 85% to 90% found once. CDR1 is KGHSH, CDR2 LQKENI, per germline. V shed 1 base and J shed 4 bases, with 10 bases lying between them. The CDR3 sequence is 14 residues long. As concerns this clone: Its antigen is unknown.

The source is an adult in good health. V usage is TRBV18 and J usage is TRBJ2-5; D possibly corresponds to TRBD2 (6 bases). Sample: peripheral blood, taken on day 0 of AZD1222 vaccination. CDR3 sequence reads: CASSPLPGGETQYF. In DNA, the CDR3 is TGTGCCAGCTCACCACTACCCGGGGGAGAGACCCAGTACTTC.